The sequence of this T cell receptor beta chain was determined in a study of shared clonotypes between healthy human individuals. Findings and caveats of the study: The genetic and exposure-history diversity represented was limited by few donors. Naive subsets tended to show greater estimated richness than memory subsets. Around 4.7% was the fraction of naive CD4 clonotypes found shared across several donors.

Germline V gene sequence: CDR1 MDHEN, CDR2 SYDVKM. The V end lost 2 bases, the J end lost 7 bases, and 12 bases lay between the germline ends. The CDR3 loop spans 14 amino acids. The naive CD8 fraction comprised CD45RO-negative cells positively selected for CCR7 and excluded terminally differentiated effector memory CD45RA+ cells. This clone showed up just once. The target antigen is unknown. The repertoire was sequenced with immunoSEQ multiplex PCR; TCRdb's copy has only in-frame clones and lacks some. The repertoire includes over 750,000 clones, around 96% of them detected once, and less than 0.25% sits in the top ten.

The gene calls are TRBV28 and TRBJ2-1; D is perhaps TRBD2 (5 bases). The TCR originated in a man younger than 40 in good health. Sample: naive CD8+ T cells sorted from blood. The CDR3 bases are TGTGCCAGCAGTTTAAGTCTAAAGCGGAATGAGCAGTTCTTC. This sequence encodes CASSLSLKRNEQFF.